This T cell receptor (beta chain) was found in a study of T cell repertoires in cytomegalovirus infection. Study in general: It can be stated that public TCR beta signatures indicated CMV infection as well as a matching HLA type.

General study results and limits: CMV-specific TCR beta clonotypes restricted by HLA-C dominated the ex vivo response.

This clonotype was detected ten times or more. What it binds is not known. The CDR3 is 11 amino acids. Trimming cost V 5 bases and J 12 bases, with 13 bases left between them. Germline V gene sequence: CDR1 SGHVS, CDR2 FQNEAQ. TCRdb itself ran the reads through MiXCR, one entry per CDR3 protein. The sample has over 450,000 distinct CDR3 sequences; 10% to 12% are singletons. The chain has TRBV7-8 and TRBJ1-1; D is uncertain. This TCR came from a human donor in good health (CMV status not recorded). Some clones in this sample may be carry-over from other donors' samples. The source material was PBMCs. The CDR3 here is CASSPEGLPFF. In nucleotides, the CDR3 is TGTGCCAGCAGCCCAGAAGGGTTACCTTTCTTT.